This T cell receptor (beta chain) originates from a study of response to subunit inactivated influenza vaccine. Study-wide results and limits: The authors suggested that few new T cells are recruited per seasonal influenza vaccination.

V lost 0 bases and J lost 2, with 15 bases in between. Germline loops: CDR1 SGHRS, CDR2 YFSETQ. This CDR3 region has 16 residues. This clonotype was seen only once. The antigen is not known. MiXCR, applied by TCRdb to the RT-PCR reads, yields one record per CDR3 protein. The sample lists hundreds of thousands of distinct CDR3 sequences; 25% were seen once. The TCR originated in a man in his fifties who received an inactivated influenza vaccine. V is TRBV5-1 and J is TRBJ2-7, with D tentatively TRBD2 (7 bases). Sample: CD4+ T cells sorted from PBMCs, taken 5 to 6 days after vaccination. Here the CDR3 reads CASSLAVGGAPYEQYF. The CDR3 DNA is TGCGCCAGCAGCTTGGCCGTAGGGGGGGCACCCTACGAGCAGTACTTC.